This TCR beta chain appears in the sequencing data of a study of human thymus T cells. Study-wide findings and caveats: Overlap was high between thymic repertoires from unrelated individuals, as reported in related research. Thymic and blood repertoires appeared to show biased V and J gene usage.

Resections from corrective heart surgery supplied the thymus tissue. The people who donated were healthy Finnish babies having corrective surgery for congenital heart defects. The table came from immunoSEQ multiplex PCR; TCRdb's copy has only in-frame clones and leaves some out. This table holds roughly 130,000 clones, more than 90% found once. V lost 2 bases and J 4 bases, leaving 11 bases between the germline ends. This CDR3 contains 14 residues. The germline gives CDR1 MGHDK, CDR2 SYGVNS. With respect to this clone: What it binds is unknown.

This chain uses TRBV25-1 with TRBJ1-2; TRBD1 might be the D (6 bases). This TCR came from a boy under two years old with a congenital heart defect but otherwise immunologically healthy. Sample: thymus tissue. The CDR3 loop is CASSEQDSSYGYTF. DNA of the CDR3: TGTGCCAGCAGTGAACAGGACAGTTCCTATGGCTACACCTTC.